Presented here are 28 T cell receptor beta chains from one specimen sequenced in a study of T cell responses to AZD1222 COVID-19 vaccine. TCRdb's copy holds only in-frame clones and misses some; the assay was immunoSEQ multiplex PCR. The sample has around 150,000 clones; approximately 92% are singletons. This specimen was peripheral blood, taken 28 days after the second AZD1222 dose. The source of these receptors is an adult who received the AZD1222 COVID-19 vaccine.

The genes are TRBV3-1 (or the pseudogene TRBV3-2) and TRBJ2-1, with 7 bases lining up with TRBD2. CDR3 size: 12 residues. Germline CDR1 LGHDT, CDR2 YNNKEL (reference sequence). Germline trimming cut 5 bases from V and 12 bases from J; bases unmatched to any gene: 7. The CDR3 sequence: CASSFLTGGQFF. The CDR3 bases are TGTGCCAGCAGCTTCCTCACGGGGGGGCAGTTCTTC.

The V gene is TRBV10-3, the J gene TRBJ1-3, with unresolved D. There are 12 residues in the CDR3. The germline V gene has CDR1 ENHRY and CDR2 SYGVKD. The V end was cut by 8 bases, the J end by 0 bases, with 5 bases between. CDR3 in DNA: TGTGCCATCGGGGTCTCTGGAAACACCATATATTTT. Translation gives CAIGVSGNTIYF.

The chain couples TRBV18 to TRBJ2-2, with TRBD1 matching over 8 bases. The CDR3 contains 15 residues. CDR1 and CDR2 from the germline V gene are KGHSH and LQKENI. With 5 bases clipped from V and 7 bases from J, the junction kept 9 bases outside the gene matches. CDR3 loop: CASSTGTGLIGELFF. The CDR3 DNA reads TGTGCCAGCTCAACCGGGACAGGTCTTATCGGGGAGCTGTTTTTT.

This clone has just a few counts. This chain links TRBV5-8 with TRBJ1-1, with D unresolved. V dropped 3 bases and J dropped 6 bases, with 6 bases sitting between them. This CDR3 contains 11 residues. The germline gives CDR1 SGHTS, CDR2 YDEGEE. For the CDR3, the DNA is TGTGCCAGCAGCTCGGCGGCTGAAGCTTTCTTT. Encoded protein: CASSSAAEAFF.

The chain recombines TRBV10-3 with TRBJ2-1; 10 bases match TRBD2. The CDR3 runs to 13 residues. With 5 bases clipped from V and 7 bases from J, the junction kept 2 bases outside the gene matches. Germline V gene lookup returns CDR1 ENHRY and CDR2 SYGVKD. Written as DNA, the CDR3 is TGTGCCATCAGTCAGCGGGAGGGGAATGAGCAGTTCTTC. Its protein product is CAISQREGNEQFF.

This chain connects TRBV2 to TRBJ1-6; no definite D call. The CDR3 is 13 amino acids. Germline values: CDR1 SNHLY, CDR2 FYNNEI. Trimming took 7 bases from V and 3 from J, leaving 7 bases between them. This CDR3 reads CASKDYYNSPLHF. CDR3 in DNA: TGTGCCAGCAAGGACTACTATAATTCACCCCTCCACTTT.

This clone was recorded only once. The chain recombines TRBV9 with TRBJ1-1; unclear D gene. V dropped 4 bases and J dropped 2 bases, with 9 bases sitting between them. Germline V gene lookup returns CDR1 SGDLS and CDR2 YYNGEE. The length of the CDR3 is 13 residues. In DNA, the CDR3 is TGTGCCAGCAGCCCAAACATTAACACTGAAGCTTTCTTT. As protein: CASSPNINTEAFF.

The genes are TRBV28 and TRBJ1-6, with 7 bases matching TRBD1. J lost 10 bases, V lost 6 bases, and 15 bases had no gene match. This CDR3 has 16 amino acids. CDR1 and CDR2 from the germline V gene are MDHEN and SYDVKM. The CDR3: CASSEGAGRKWSPLHF. CDR3 bases: TGTGCCAGCAGCGAGGGGGCGGGGAGGAAGTGGTCACCCCTCCACTTT. Complete variable domain (other parts from reference TRBV28 and TRBJ1-6): DVKVTQSSRYLVKRTGEKVFLECVQDMDHENMFWYRQDPGLGLRLIYFSYDVKMKEKGDIPEGYSVSREKKERFSLILESASTNQTSMYLCASSEGAGRKWSPLHFGNGTRLTVT.

The chain employs TRBV28 and TRBJ2-5, with D possibly TRBD1 on 6 matching bases. Trimming cost V 6 bases and J 2 bases, with 13 bases left between them. The CDR3 sequence is 14 residues long. Germline V gene lookup returns CDR1 MDHEN and CDR2 SYDVKM. The chain's CDR3 is CASSPRGWQETQYF. The CDR3 bases are TGTGCCAGCAGCCCAAGGGGGTGGCAAGAGACCCAGTACTTC.

This chain uses TRBV2 with TRBJ2-7; TRBD2 might be the D (6 bases). CDR3 size: 14 residues. Germline V gene lookup returns CDR1 SNHLY and CDR2 FYNNEI. The V and J ends lost 7 bases and 7 bases respectively, with 20 bases between them. The CDR3 spells CASTPGDRGREQYF. The DNA of the CDR3 is TGTGCCAGCACGCCGGGGGACCGGGGTCGTGAGCAGTACTTC. The full variable domain, with the rest looked up from reference TRBV2 and TRBJ2-7, is EPEVTQTPSHQVTQMGQEVILRCVPISNHLYFYWYRQILGQKVEFLVSFYNNEISEKSEIFDDQFSVERPDGSNFTLKIRSTKLEDSAMYFCASTPGDRGREQYFGPGTRLTVT.

This clone has only one observation. The chain employs TRBV3-1 (or the pseudogene TRBV3-2) and TRBJ2-5; weak D call: TRBD1 (5 bases). V lost 1 base, J lost 4 bases, and 16 bases lay in between. The CDR3 has 16 amino acids. Germline-derived CDR1 and CDR2 are LGHDT and YNNKEL (reference sequence). This CDR3 reads CASSQVSGLFGETQYF. CDR3 coding DNA: TGTGCCAGCAGCCAAGTGTCAGGGCTTTTTGGAGAGACCCAGTACTTC.

The V gene is TRBV30, the J gene TRBJ2-7, with 7 bases that match TRBD2. The V segment lost 3 bases and the J segment 2 bases; nucleotides outside the gene matches: 13. CDR1 and CDR2 from the germline V gene are GTSNPN and SVGIG (reference sequence). This CDR3 is 16 amino acids long. The CDR3 region has the DNA TGTGCCTGGAGGGATACGCTGCGGGGGAAAACCTACGAGCAGTACTTC. This gives the protein CAWRDTLRGKTYEQYF.

V usage is TRBV6-4 and J usage is TRBJ2-2; no reliable D call. This CDR3 is built from 15 residues. Germline V lookup: CDR1 MRHNA, CDR2 SNTAGT. V gave up 6 bases and J gave up 0 bases, with 11 bases separating them. CDR3 protein: CASRQILANTGELFF. CDR3 bases: TGTGCCAGCAGACAGATTCTCGCGAACACCGGGGAGCTGTTTTTT.

The gene calls are TRBV28 and TRBJ1-2; 10 nucleotides align to TRBD1. The CDR3 is 14 amino acids. CDR1 is MDHEN and CDR2 is SYDVKM in the germline V gene. The junction had 5 bases not matched to a gene; V was cut back by 2 bases and J by 8 bases. Here the CDR3 reads CASSLVGTGDGYTF. Written as DNA, the CDR3 is TGTGCCAGCAGTTTAGTGGGGACAGGGGACGGCTACACCTTC.

Comment on this clone: One end of the junction fails to match germline, which may point to a read error. The chain is built from TRBV7-9 and TRBJ2-5; TRBD1 aligns across 8 bases. The CDR3 is 15 amino acids. Germline V CDR1 and CDR2: SEHNR, FQNEAQ (reference sequence). CDR3 loop: CASTLGDRIAETQYF. CDR3 bases: TGTGCCAGCACCTTAGGGGACAGGATAGCGGAGACCCAGTACTTC.

This chain links TRBV9 with TRBJ2-5; TRBD2 matches 9 bases. CDR1 SGDLS and CDR2 YYNGEE come from the germline V gene. CDR3 length equals 17 residues. V was pared by 0 bases and J by 4 bases, with 10 bases of the junction left unmatched. For the CDR3, the DNA is TGTGCCAGCAGCGTAGGTTCGGTAGCGGGAGTAGGAGAGACCCAGTACTTC. This codes for CASSVGSVAGVGETQYF.

This clone was picked up one time. V usage is TRBV7-8 and J usage is TRBJ1-5; D call uncertain. CDR3 length: 14 residues. The germline CDR1 and CDR2 sequences are SGHVS and FQNEAQ. Trimming removed 2 bases at V and 6 bases at J, with 11 bases between. The CDR3 DNA reads TGTGCCAGCAGCTTACAAGGGTGGGGTCAGCCCCAGCATTTT. This sequence encodes CASSLQGWGQPQHF.

V and J are TRBV30 and TRBJ1-1; D not certain. Germline V lookup: CDR1 GTSNPN, CDR2 SVGIG (reference sequence). Trimming cost V 0 bases and J 8 bases, with 13 bases left between them. The CDR3 loop spans 13 amino acids. CDR3 in DNA: TGTGCCTGGAGTGTACCAGGTTTTCCAGAAGCTTTCTTT. This encodes CAWSVPGFPEAFF.

This rearrangement joins TRBV12-3 or TRBV12-4 to TRBJ2-2; no clear D. The CDR3 runs 13 residues. V lost 5 bases and J lost 3, with 7 bases in between. Here the CDR3 DNA reads TGTGCCAGCAGTCGTCAGCACACCGGGGAGCTGTTTTTT. Its protein is CASSRQHTGELFF.

V usage is TRBV7-2 and J usage is TRBJ2-2; no firm D call. The CDR3 runs to 13 residues. CDR1 and CDR2 (germline): SGHTA, FQGNSA. V was cut by 5 bases and J by 4 bases, with 8 bases left in between. In nucleotides, the CDR3 is TGTGCCAGCAGCCCCAGACTCACCGGGGAGCTGTTTTTT. Translation: CASSPRLTGELFF.

V and J are TRBV10-3 and TRBJ1-2; a possible D gene is TRBD1 (6 bases). Germline CDR1 and CDR2: ENHRY and SYGVKD. V was trimmed by 3 bases and J by 0 bases, leaving 17 bases between them. The CDR3 totals 17 residues. The CDR3 protein is CAISDRDKISANYGYTF. DNA for the CDR3: TGTGCCATCAGTGACCGGGACAAGATTTCAGCTAACTATGGCTACACCTTC.

By share, this clone ranks as medium-sized. V and J are TRBV4-1 and TRBJ2-7; the match to TRBD2 covers 12 bases. From germline, CDR1 is MGHRA and CDR2 YSYEKL. Losses at the gene ends were 3 bases for V and 4 bases for J; bases not matched to a gene: 10. CDR3 length: 17 residues. The CDR3 coding sequence is TGCGCCAGCAGCCAGAGACTAGCGGGAGTGTATCTTTACGAGCAGTACTTC. It translates to CASSQRLAGVYLYEQYF.

V usage is TRBV14 and J usage is TRBJ1-1; no firm D call. The length of the CDR3 is 13 residues. Trimming left V 1 base short and J 5 bases short, with 8 bases between. Per germline, CDR1 SGHDN and CDR2 FVKESK. The CDR3 region has the DNA TGTGCCAGCAGCCAAGTCTACGGTACTGAAGCTTTCTTT. This translates into CASSQVYGTEAFF.

The genes are TRBV5-1 and TRBJ1-1, with D perhaps matching TRBD1 (5 bases). The germline gives CDR1 SGHRS, CDR2 YFSETQ. The CDR3 has 15 residues. Deletions cut 1 base from V and 5 bases from J, with 15 bases between. The CDR3 nucleotides are TGCGCCAGCAGCTTGTCATCGGGGGTTGGGACTGAAGCTTTCTTT. The encoded protein is CASSLSSGVGTEAFF.

The chain joins TRBV30 to TRBJ1-2, with D perhaps TRBD1 (6 bases). Germline V gives CDR1 GTSNPN, CDR2 SVGIG (reference sequence). The CDR3 is made up of 12 amino acids. V dropped 3 bases and J dropped 2 bases, with 7 bases sitting between them. The chain's CDR3 is CAWSQGNYGYTF. The CDR3 DNA reads TGTGCCTGGAGCCAGGGGAACTATGGCTACACCTTC.

The count of this clone is one. The chain links TRBV27 to TRBJ1-1; 9 bases match TRBD1. J lost 0 bases, V lost 11 bases, and 13 bases had no gene match. Germline loops: CDR1 MNHEY, CDR2 SMNVEV (reference sequence). This CDR3 is 16 amino acids long. CDR3 coding DNA: TGTGCCTCCTGGACAGGGGTGGGGTGGGTGAACACTGAAGCTTTCTTT. The encoded protein is CASWTGVGWVNTEAFF.

The chain uses TRBV27 and TRBJ2-7; a weak D match, TRBD1 (5 bases). The CDR3 is made up of 13 amino acids. The V and J ends lost 5 bases and 2 bases respectively, with 10 bases between them. Germline V gene data show CDR1 as MNHEY and CDR2 as SMNVEV (reference sequence). The CDR3 bases are TGTGCCAGCAGTAAGGACACAGCCTACGAGCAGTACTTC. This translates into CASSKDTAYEQYF.

The chain uses TRBV11-3 and TRBJ2-5; 12 bases align to TRBD2. Germline assignment: CDR1 SGHNT and CDR2 YENEEA. The CDR3 length is 16 residues. Trimming removed 5 bases from V and 4 bases from J; junction bases left unmatched: 8. CDR3: CASSPGLAGLRETQYF. The DNA of the CDR3 is TGTGCCAGCAGCCCCGGACTAGCGGGGTTGAGAGAGACCCAGTACTTC.